The 8 T cell receptor beta chains below come from one sample, sequenced in a study of T cell changes during pregnancy in multiple sclerosis. Profiling relied on immunoSEQ multiplex PCR, and the TCRdb table lists in-frame clones only, not all of them. The sample has 80,000 to 100,000 clones, around 92% seen once. The material sequenced was peripheral blood, taken in the first trimester of pregnancy. The receptor source for this set is a female donor with multiple sclerosis, enrolled in a pregnancy study.

The chain carries TRBV28 and TRBJ2-7; D might be TRBD1 (5 bases). CDR1 is MDHEN and CDR2 is SYDVKM in the germline V gene. V lost 2 bases, J lost 3 bases, and 17 bases lay in between. The CDR3 loop spans 16 amino acids. The CDR3 DNA follows: TGTGCCAGCAGTTTAGGTGTCAGGGCCGTTATCTACGAGCAGTACTTC. Translated, it gives CASSLGVRAVIYEQYF. The full variable domain, its missing parts supplied by reference TRBV28 and TRBJ2-7, is DVKVTQSSRYLVKRTGEKVFLECVQDMDHENMFWYRQDPGLGLRLIYFSYDVKMKEKGDIPEGYSVSREKKERFSLILESASTNQTSMYLCASSLGVRAVIYEQYFGPGTRLTVT.

This chain links TRBV28 with TRBJ1-2; the match to TRBD1 covers 8 bases. The junction had 10 bases not matched to a gene; V was cut back by 6 bases and J by 7 bases. The CDR3 sequence is 14 residues long. The germline V gene encodes CDR1 MDHEN and CDR2 SYDVKM. CDR3 sequence reads: CASRILTGALGYTF. The CDR3 DNA sequence: TGTGCCAGCAGGATATTGACAGGGGCTCTTGGCTACACCTTC.

This clone appeared once. V usage is TRBV2 and J usage is TRBJ2-1; 10 bases line up with TRBD2. The J segment lost 6 bases and the V segment lost 1 base, leaving 3 bases of the junction unmatched. This CDR3 is 15 amino acids long. Per the germline V gene, CDR1 is SNHLY and CDR2 is FYNNEI. CDR3: CASSEVAGGSNEQFF. The DNA for the CDR3 is TGTGCCAGCAGTGAAGTAGCGGGAGGTTCCAATGAGCAGTTCTTC.

The chain is built from TRBV5-1 and TRBJ2-3; D may be TRBD2 (5 bases). CDR3 size: 17 residues. Germline values: CDR1 SGHRS, CDR2 YFSETQ. With 0 bases removed from V and 0 bases from J, the gap between germline ends came to 14 bases. The CDR3 sequence is CASSLAGWTGSTDTQYF. CDR3 bases: TGCGCCAGCAGCTTGGCCGGTTGGACGGGGAGCACAGATACGCAGTATTTT.

The chain combines TRBV5-6 with TRBJ1-2; D might be TRBD1 (5 bases). Per germline, CDR1 SGHDT and CDR2 YYEEEE. The germline V and J ends were trimmed by 6 bases and 4 bases, with 22 bases remaining between them. The CDR3 extends over 16 amino acids. CDR3 sequence: CASKSGVGQGSYGYTF. The CDR3 coding sequence is TGTGCCAGCAAATCGGGGGTAGGGCAGGGCTCCTATGGCTACACCTTC.

This clone was seen more than once but under ten times. The chain employs TRBV28 and TRBJ1-1; TRBD1 aligns across 7 bases. This CDR3 has 15 residues. Looked up from germline, CDR1 is MDHEN and CDR2 is SYDVKM. J gave up 5 bases and V 5 bases, and 11 bases lay outside the gene matches. The CDR3 reads CASSNRQGRGTEAFF. CDR3 DNA sequence: TGTGCCAGCAGTAACCGACAGGGAAGGGGAACTGAAGCTTTCTTT.

The genes are TRBV19 and TRBJ2-3; maybe TRBD1 (6 bases). The CDR3 contains 16 residues. Trimming took 5 bases from V and 6 from J, leaving 21 bases between them. The germline V gene has CDR1 LNHDA and CDR2 SQIVND (reference sequence). The CDR3 region has the DNA TGTGCCAGTAGTCCCATATTGGGTGGACAGCTGGATACGCAGTATTTT. Encoded protein: CASSPILGGQLDTQYF.

J is TRBJ2-2 and V is TRBV6-6, with D perhaps matching TRBD1 (6 bases). V dropped 4 bases and J dropped 4 bases, with 16 bases sitting between them. This CDR3 has 16 amino acids. Looked up from germline, CDR1 is MNHNY and CDR2 is SVGAGI (reference sequence). CDR3 coding DNA: TGTGCCAGCAGTTCCGTCGACAGGACACCCACCGGGGAGCTGTTTTTT. It codes for CASSSVDRTPTGELFF.